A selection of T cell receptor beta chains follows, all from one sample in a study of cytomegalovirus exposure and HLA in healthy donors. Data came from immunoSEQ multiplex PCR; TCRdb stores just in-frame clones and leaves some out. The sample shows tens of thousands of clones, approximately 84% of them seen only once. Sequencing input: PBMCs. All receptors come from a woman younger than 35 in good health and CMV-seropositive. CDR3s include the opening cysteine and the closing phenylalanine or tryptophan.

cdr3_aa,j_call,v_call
CASSPGLDTQYF,TRBJ2-3,TRBV18
CASSFAGSGANVLTF,TRBJ2-6,TRBV27
CASSRGTAFTTDTQYF,TRBJ2-3,TRBV5-1
CASSFQGMGNTEAFF,TRBJ1-1,TRBV7-3
CASSEFRVSQPQHF,TRBJ1-5,TRBV2
CASSTGLARETQYF,TRBJ2-5,TRBV19
CASSLSPVSGNTIYF,TRBJ1-3,TRBV7-9
CAISGKREGDDTQYF,TRBJ2-3,TRBV10-3
CASGRGLGLAGGFRSYNEQFF,TRBJ2-1,TRBV5-1
CASSQDRQDATNEKLFF,TRBJ1-4,TRBV4-1
CAISGVQGIDGYTF,TRBJ1-2,TRBV10-3
CAWSAIGKYAFF,TRBJ1-1,TRBV30
CASSLGNRVAFF,TRBJ1-1,TRBV7-9
CASRSPAGGHAEQYF,TRBJ2-7,TRBV28
CASSDTSGGGEETQYF,TRBJ2-5,TRBV6-4
CASSLGDSAETQYF,TRBJ2-5,TRBV7-8
CASSPGQGETQYF,TRBJ2-5,TRBV28
CAWSEDSPRGYTF,TRBJ1-2,TRBV30
CASSERNEKLFF,TRBJ1-4,TRBV27
CASSQEGTNLKF,TRBJ1-6,TRBV14
CASSLRQVSYNEQFF,TRBJ2-1,TRBV19
CASGGAWGVTNEKLFF,TRBJ1-4,TRBV7-9
CASKRPSGATDTQYF,TRBJ2-3,TRBV19
CASSPGTGYSGYTF,TRBJ1-2,TRBV18
CASSQDRRMRGTDTQYF,TRBJ2-3,TRBV4-3
CASSRTLAGGPDTQYF,TRBJ2-3,TRBV5-4
CASSQEGGWTEAFF,TRBJ1-1,TRBV4-3
CASSREAPQGGYTF,TRBJ1-2,TRBV4-1
CASSLAATNEKLFF,TRBJ1-4,TRBV5-4
CASSLGQYLTGELFF,TRBJ2-2,TRBV5-1
CASSVETGNIQYF,TRBJ2-4,TRBV9
CASSQDVPRGRNIQYF,TRBJ2-4,TRBV4-1
CASSYSEELSTDTQYF,TRBJ2-3,TRBV6-5
CASSPADYSNEQFF,TRBJ2-1,TRBV11-1
CASHSQGAEAFF,TRBJ1-1,TRBV6-5
CSAARGETQYF,TRBJ2-5,TRBV20-1
CASSFETGGVDTQYF,TRBJ2-3,TRBV27
CASSSPYEQYF,TRBJ2-7,TRBV7-9
CASSIGGTGNTIYF,TRBJ1-3,TRBV7-6
CAWSVGVDGGFKTEAFF,TRBJ1-1,TRBV30
CAWSPGTGNEQYF,TRBJ2-7,TRBV30
CASSTQPAGLNTEAFF,TRBJ1-1,TRBV5-1
CASSLGQGTTTNEKLFF,TRBJ1-4,TRBV27